The count of the clone carrying this TCR beta chain is one. In the authors' workflow: Reference gene primer amplification in the assay estimated nucleated cell counts. The table came from immunoSEQ multiplex PCR; TCRdb's copy has only in-frame clones and leaves some out. V and J calls and clone size are as listed in that table; D and trimming were resolved from the DNA. The table has about 60,000 clones, roughly 80% seen once; the top ten hold 35% to 45%. This CDR3 contains 15 residues. Trimming left V 5 bases short and J 4 bases short, with 18 bases between. Germline lookup yields CDR1 SGHNT and CDR2 YENEEA. This sample is part of a study of blood T cell repertoires in COVID-19. The wider study: Acute and convalescent COVID-19 samples came from the United States, Italy and Spain. Sample material is recorded as cDNA or gDNA derived from T cells, B-cell-depleted T cells, or PBMCs.

This TCR derives from a human donor in a cohort sampled during active COVID-19. J is TRBJ2-7 and V is TRBV11-3, with D possibly matching TRBD2 (6 bases). Sequencing used peripheral blood. CDR3 DNA sequence: TGTGCCAGCAGCCACCCCGGGACTGGGGCGTACGAGCAGTACTTC. Protein: CASSHPGTGAYEQYF. Variable domain in full (rest from reference TRBV11-3 and TRBJ2-7): EAGVVQSPRYKIIEKKQPVAFWCNPISGHNTLYWYLQNLGQGPELLIRYENEEAVDDSQLPKDRFSAERLKGVDSTLKIQPAELGDSAVYLCASSHPGTGAYEQYFGPGTRLTVT.